Shown below are 24 T cell receptor beta chains from a single sample sequenced in a study of CXCR3-negative and CXCR3-positive naive CD8 T cells. The TRB libraries of cDNA were built by UMI-labeled 5' RACE. Following a re-call of the 5' RACE reads, TCRdb has one entry per CDR3 protein and lacks DNA. This sample's table has roughly 40,000 distinct CDR3 sequences. The sample comprised memory CD8+ T cells from blood. These receptors all stem from a human donor in good health. Some clones in this sample may be carry-over from other donors' samples.

CDR3 sequence: CASSPTSGMLADTQYF. The genes are TRBV7-3 and TRBJ2-3; TCRdb proposes TRBD2, but this gene call is untestable without DNA. Germline V gives CDR1 SGHTA, CDR2 FQGTGA. The CDR3 loop spans 16 amino acids.

This clonotype ranks as medium-sized (0.01 to 0.1%) in terms of frequency. This rearrangement joins TRBV18 to TRBJ2-5. CDR1 KGHSH and CDR2 LQKENI come from the germline V gene. The CDR3 runs 13 residues. This CDR3 reads CASSRTGWETQYF.

This chain joins TRBV7-9 and TRBJ1-4. The CDR3 is made up of 13 amino acids. CDR1 is SEHNR, CDR2 FQNEAQ, per germline (reference sequence). The CDR3 here is CASSKDQHEKLFF.

The gene calls are TRBV4-1 and TRBJ2-2; the TRBD2 assignment by TCRdb is unverifiable without DNA. The CDR3 is 17 amino acids. The germline CDR1 and CDR2 sequences are MGHRA and YSYEKL. This CDR3 reads CASSQGLAGTNTGELFF.

V gene TRBV6-5 combines with J gene TRBJ2-7; TCRdb picks TRBD2, but there is no DNA to check that call. The CDR3 has 16 residues. Germline V gives CDR1 MNHEY, CDR2 SVGAGI. CDR3 protein: CASSYSQREGFYEQYF.

This sequence joins TRBV9 and TRBJ1-2. CDR1 SGDLS and CDR2 YYNGEE come from the germline V gene. The CDR3 length is 15 residues. The chain's CDR3 is CASSTQGGGDYGYTF. Together with reference TRBV9 and TRBJ1-2, the CDR3 gives the full variable domain: DSGVTQTPKHLITATGQRVTLRCSPRSGDLSVYWYQQSLDQGLQFLIQYYNGEERAKGNILERFSAQQFPDLHSELNLSSLELGDSALYFCASSTQGGGDYGYTFGSGTRLTVV.

This sequence joins TRBV4-3 and TRBJ1-2; without DNA, the TCRdb call of TRBD1 cannot be checked. This CDR3 is built from 13 residues. Germline V gives CDR1 LGHNA, CDR2 YSLEER. CDR3 residues: CASSLDGQGGYTF.

This chain links TRBV30 with TRBJ1-1. Germline CDR1 reads GTSNPN; CDR2 reads SVGIG (reference sequence). The CDR3 is 13 amino acids. CDR3 sequence reads: CAWARDLHTEAFF.

The chain has TRBV7-2 and TRBJ2-7; the TCRdb D gene call, TRBD1, has no DNA to confirm it. The CDR3 covers 15 residues. The V gene's germline CDR1 is SGHTA and CDR2 FQGNSA. This chain's CDR3 is CASSSQEWSSYEQYF.

This rearrangement joins TRBV4-2 to TRBJ2-7; TCRdb's D gene call, TRBD2, goes unchecked for lack of DNA. CDR1 LGHNA and CDR2 YNFKEQ come from the germline V gene. The CDR3 loop spans 12 amino acids. CDR3 loop: CASSRRRDEQYF.

The J gene is TRBJ2-1, the V gene TRBV29-1; TCRdb outputs TRBD1, but without DNA this stays unchecked. This CDR3 has 14 amino acids. The germline gives CDR1 SQVTM, CDR2 ANQGSEA. The CDR3 spells CSVEGQGTYNEQFF.

This chain uses TRBV29-1 with TRBJ2-5. From germline, CDR1 is SQVTM and CDR2 ANQGSEA. The CDR3 spans 13 residues. The CDR3 here is CSVEDGTLGTQYF.

The chain recombines TRBV3-1 with TRBJ2-1; absent DNA, TCRdb's TRBD2 call cannot be checked. This CDR3 has 15 residues. Germline V lookup: CDR1 LGHDT, CDR2 YNNKEL (reference sequence). The CDR3 sequence: CASSVSSGGLSEQFF.

V gene TRBV7-9 combines with J gene TRBJ1-5. The CDR3 runs 14 residues. Germline values: CDR1 SEHNR, CDR2 FQNEAQ (reference sequence). The CDR3: CASSLEGNNQPQHF. Filled out from reference TRBV7-9 and TRBJ1-5, the complete variable domain reads DTGVSQNPRHKITKRGQNVTFRCDPISEHNRLYWYRQTLGQGPEFLTYFQNEAQLEKSRLLSDRFSAERPKGSFSTLEIQRTEQGDSAMYLCASSLEGNNQPQHFGDGTRLSIL.

The chain recombines TRBV15 with TRBJ2-1; TCRdb reports TRBD2, a call that lacks DNA to check it against. In germline, CDR1 is LNHNV, CDR2 YYDKDF (reference sequence). This CDR3 comprises 15 residues. The CDR3 here is CATSRRSGGAEEQFF.

This clonotype is classed as medium-sized by frequency. This rearrangement joins TRBV10-1 to TRBJ1-3; checking the TCRdb D call of TRBD1 is not possible without DNA. This CDR3 spans 16 amino acids. The germline gives CDR1 WNHNN, CDR2 SYGVQD (reference sequence). CDR3 in amino acids: CASIKKPRQGGNTIYF.

This chain links TRBV7-2 with TRBJ2-3. Per germline, CDR1 SGHTA and CDR2 FQGNSA. The CDR3 consists of 14 residues. The chain's CDR3 is CASSETPNTDTQYF. Complete variable domain (other parts from reference TRBV7-2 and TRBJ2-3): GAGVSQSPSNKVTEKGKDVELRCDPISGHTALYWYRQSLGQGLEFLIYFQGNSAPDKSGLPSDRFSAERTGGSVSTLTIQRTQQEDSAVYLCASSETPNTDTQYFGPGTRLTVL.

The chain links TRBV7-6 to TRBJ2-1; the TCRdb D gene call, TRBD2, has no DNA to confirm it. This CDR3 is built from 18 residues. Looked up from germline, CDR1 is SGHVS and CDR2 is FNYEAQ. The CDR3 reads CASSLALRGTSGADEQFF.

J is TRBJ2-1 and V is TRBV20-1; TCRdb calls TRBD2, which cannot be checked without DNA. This CDR3 is built from 15 residues. Germline-derived CDR1 and CDR2 are DFQATT and SNEGSKA (reference sequence). The CDR3 sequence is CSARVISGGANEQFF.

This chain connects TRBV29-1 to TRBJ2-7. The germline V gene encodes CDR1 SQVTM and CDR2 ANQGSEA. There are 12 residues in the CDR3. The CDR3 spells CSVEDLQGLQYF.

The rearrangement uses TRBV12-3 or TRBV12-4 and TRBJ2-5; no DNA is available, so the TRBD1 call from TCRdb remains unchecked. CDR3 length equals 14 residues. CDR3 region: CASSLPGKRETQYF.

The V gene is TRBV6-2 or TRBV6-3, the J gene TRBJ2-7. The CDR3 contains 13 residues. The germline V gene encodes CDR1 MNHEY and CDR2 SVGEGT. CDR3 sequence: CASSSPSPYEQYF.

This rearrangement joins TRBV7-3 to TRBJ1-1. Looked up from germline, CDR1 is SGHTA and CDR2 is FQGTGA. The CDR3 is 15 amino acids. The CDR3 loop reads CASSPNLGVNTEAFF.

CDR3 protein: CASSYDSYNEQFF. The J gene is TRBJ2-1, the V gene TRBV28; TCRdb's D call, TRBD1, is unchecked because there is no DNA. The germline CDR1 and CDR2 sequences are MDHEN and SYDVKM. The CDR3 sequence is 13 residues long.